This paragraph reports one TCR beta chain. The source of the sample is a study of blood T cells in healthy people across ages. A J-beta primer mix and a sample-barcoded 5' primer were used in a second PCR of roughly 6 to 12 cycles. From the 5' RACE reads, TCRdb called clonotypes with MiXCR, one entry per CDR3 protein. The sample records roughly 1,500,000 distinct CDR3 sequences, around 36% being singletons. The germline V gene encodes CDR1 MDHEN and CDR2 SYDVKM. The V segment lost 7 bases and the J segment 3 bases; nucleotides outside the gene matches: 8. The CDR3 covers 16 residues. This clonotype originated in a woman between 25 and 40 years old in good health. The rearrangement links TRBV28 to TRBJ2-1; 11 nucleotides line up with TRBD2. The sample comprised blood. As DNA, the CDR3 is TGTGCCAGCAACCCCACCCTAGCGGGAGGCTACAATGAGCAGTTCTTC. Translating gives CASNPTLAGGYNEQFF. Full variable domain (missing parts from reference TRBV28 and TRBJ2-1): DVKVTQSSRYLVKRTGEKVFLECVQDMDHENMFWYRQDPGLGLRLIYFSYDVKMKEKGDIPEGYSVSREKKERFSLILESASTNQTSMYLCASNPTLAGGYNEQFFGPGTRLTVL.